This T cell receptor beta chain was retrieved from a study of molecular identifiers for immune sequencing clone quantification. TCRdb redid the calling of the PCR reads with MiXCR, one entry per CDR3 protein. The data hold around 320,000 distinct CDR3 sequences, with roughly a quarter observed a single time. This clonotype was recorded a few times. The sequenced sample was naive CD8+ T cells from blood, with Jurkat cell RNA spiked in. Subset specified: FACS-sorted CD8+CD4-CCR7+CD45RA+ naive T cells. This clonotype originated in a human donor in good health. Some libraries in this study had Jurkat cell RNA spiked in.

This CDR3 reads CASRGTSGVSTDTQYF. For the CDR3, the DNA is TGTGCCAGCAGGGGAACTAGCGGGGTGAGCACAGATACGCAGTATTTT. The chain joins TRBV9 to TRBJ2-3; TRBD2 agrees at 10 bases. V gave up 5 bases and J gave up 0 bases; unmatched junction bases: 6. From germline, CDR1 is SGDLS and CDR2 YYNGEE. The CDR3 covers 16 residues.